The 26 T cell receptor beta chains given below trace back to one sample, sequenced in a study of CD8+CD57+ T cells in acquired aplastic anemia. Patients sequenced had flow cytometry evidence of CD8+CD57+ cell expansion. TCR beta VDJ and CDR3 profiling used genomic DNA as template. One entry per CDR3 protein results from TCRdb running MiXCR on the reads. In the table there are around 150,000 distinct CDR3 sequences, around half of which are singletons. Sequencing was performed on sorted CD4+, CD8+, or CD8+CD57+ T cells (not recorded which) from PBMCs. These receptors all come from a human donor with aplastic anemia.

The V and J genes are TRBV9 and TRBJ1-2; a possible D gene is TRBD1 (6 bases). V was trimmed by 0 bases and J by 4 bases, leaving 7 bases between them. Germline values: CDR1 SGDLS, CDR2 YYNGEE. This CDR3 comprises 13 residues. DNA of the CDR3: TGTGCCAGCAGCGTAGAGGGGGTCTATGGCTACACCTTC. This codes for CASSVEGVYGYTF.

The chain is built from TRBV15 and TRBJ2-5; D not certain. The CDR3 has 12 residues. In germline, CDR1 is LNHNV, CDR2 YYDKDF (reference sequence). V gave up 3 bases and J gave up 5 bases, with 7 bases separating them. CDR3 DNA: TGTGCCACCAGCAGTGGGGTGGAGACCCAGTACTTC. Its translation: CATSSGVETQYF.

In its sample, this clonotype was seen many times. The V and J genes are TRBV7-9 and TRBJ2-7, with D possibly being TRBD1 (5 bases). The CDR3 sequence is 17 residues long. V dropped 1 base and J dropped 5 bases, with 21 bases sitting between them. In germline, CDR1 is SEHNR, CDR2 FQNEAQ (reference sequence). CDR3 region: CASSLDFGPSWGHEQYF. CDR3 DNA: TGTGCCAGCAGCTTAGATTTCGGGCCAAGTTGGGGCCACGAGCAGTACTTC.

This clonotype was observed at least ten times. J is TRBJ1-5 and V is TRBV7-2, with unresolved D. V lost 0 bases to trimming and J lost 6 bases, with 9 bases between them. Germline V gene sequence: CDR1 SGHTA, CDR2 FQGNSA. This CDR3 has 14 residues. CDR3 nucleotides: TGTGCCAGCAGCTTAGCGGGGAACGGTCAGCCCCAGCATTTT. This encodes CASSLAGNGQPQHF.

This clonotype was detected many times. This chain joins TRBV27 and TRBJ2-7; 7 nucleotides agree with TRBD1. Trimming cost V 5 bases and J 5 bases; bases outside gene matches: 9. The CDR3 has 14 residues. CDR1 is MNHEY, CDR2 SMNVEV, per germline (reference sequence). In nucleotides, the CDR3 is TGTGCCAGCAGTCCCCATGAGGGGGCCGACGAGCAGTACTTC. Translating gives CASSPHEGADEQYF.

This clonotype was seen more than once but under ten times. A read error may explain this, as a much larger clone is one base away. The rearrangement links TRBV9 to TRBJ1-2; D not certain. CDR3 length: 15 amino acids. The germline CDR1 and CDR2 sequences are SGDLS and YYNGEE. CDR3 protein: CANSVVEEGVYGYTF. CDR3 in DNA: TGTGCCAACAGCGTGGTGGAGGAGGGAGTTTATGGCTACACCTTC.

The chain employs TRBV25-1 and TRBJ1-2; tentative D call: TRBD1 (6 bases). CDR1 MGHDK and CDR2 SYGVNS come from the germline V gene. This CDR3 comprises 13 residues. Between the trimmed V and J ends, which lost 5 bases and 2 bases, there was a span of 9 bases. The CDR3 sequence is CASSKQGNYGYTF. Here the CDR3 DNA reads TGTGCCAGCAGTAAACAGGGAAACTATGGCTACACCTTC.

CDR3 loop: CASSRTGGYNEQYF. As DNA, the CDR3 is TGTGCCAGCAGTCGGACAGGGGGTTACAACGAGCAGTACTTC. The V gene is TRBV12-3 or TRBV12-4, the J gene TRBJ2-7; 10 nucleotides align to TRBD1. V was clipped by 5 bases and J by 5 bases; unmatched bases: 6. The CDR3 spans 14 residues.

This clonotype was detected ten times or more. The genes are TRBV20-1 and TRBJ1-3; D remains ambiguous. The V end lost 0 bases, the J end lost 0 bases, and 9 bases lay between the germline ends. The V gene's germline CDR1 is DFQATT and CDR2 SNEGSKA (reference sequence). CDR3 length equals 15 residues. The CDR3 nucleotides are TGCAGTGCTAGAGATTCTTCGAGCTCTGGAAACACCATATATTTT. Translating gives CSARDSSSSGNTIYF.

This clonotype was recorded many times. This rearrangement joins TRBV7-9 to TRBJ2-3; 7 bases align to TRBD1. The CDR3 sequence is 13 residues long. V shed 6 bases and J 5 bases; nucleotides not matched to a gene: 5. CDR1 is SEHNR, CDR2 FQNEAQ, per germline (reference sequence). CDR3 region: CASSSSGGDTQYF. The CDR3 DNA sequence: TGTGCCAGCAGTTCTTCAGGGGGAGATACGCAGTATTTT.

The rearrangement links TRBV20-1 to TRBJ2-3, with D hard to call. Germline V lookup: CDR1 DFQATT, CDR2 SNEGSKA (reference sequence). V lost 7 bases and J lost 0, with 5 bases in between. The CDR3 length is 11 residues. The CDR3 coding sequence is TGCAGTGGATTGAGCACAGATACGCAGTATTTT. Amino acid sequence: CSGLSTDTQYF.

This clonotype was found a few times. The chain joins TRBV12-5 to TRBJ2-2; 10 nucleotides agree with TRBD1. The V and J ends lost 2 bases and 4 bases, in that order; junction bases with no gene match: 13. The germline V gene encodes CDR1 LGHNT and CDR2 FRNRAP. The CDR3 covers 19 residues. CDR3 coding DNA: TGTGCTAGTGGTTTGCCGTCGACAGGGGGCGTGAGGTCCACCGGGGAGCTGTTTTTT. Translated, it gives CASGLPSTGGVRSTGELFF.

This clonotype was detected ten times or more. J is TRBJ2-7 and V is TRBV19; D not certain. The CDR3 runs 13 residues. The ends were cut back, 4 bases at V and 7 bases at J, with 14 bases in the middle. CDR1 LNHDA and CDR2 SQIVND come from the germline V gene (reference sequence). The CDR3 nucleotides are TGTGCCAGTAGTACACAAGAACGACGGGAGCAGTACTTC. Its translation is CASSTQERREQYF.

J is TRBJ1-1 and V is TRBV25-1; D is perhaps TRBD1 (5 bases). The V end lost 1 base, the J end lost 2 bases, and 11 bases lay between the germline ends. Germline CDR1 is MGHDK and CDR2 is SYGVNS. There are 15 residues in the CDR3. CDR3 nucleotide sequence: TGTGCCAGCAGTGAATTTGGGGGGGTTAACACTGAAGCTTTCTTT. It encodes CASSEFGGVNTEAFF.

This clonotype occurred a few times. The rearrangement joins TRBV12-3 or TRBV12-4 to TRBJ1-1; D not certain. This CDR3 is built from 13 residues. Trimming left V 6 bases short and J 1 base short, with 9 bases between. The chain's CDR3 is CASRRLTNTEAFF. DNA of the CDR3: TGTGCCAGCAGGCGACTGACGAACACTGAAGCTTTCTTT.

This clonotype has a count of ten or more. The chain recombines TRBV7-9 with TRBJ1-4; D unresolved. Germline assignment: CDR1 SEHNR and CDR2 FQNEAQ (reference sequence). The CDR3 length is 14 residues. V dropped 3 bases and J dropped 0 bases, with 5 bases sitting between them. The CDR3 spells CASSFGSTNEKLFF. In DNA, the CDR3 is TGTGCCAGCAGCTTTGGGTCAACTAATGAAAAACTGTTTTTT.

The J gene is TRBJ1-1, the V gene TRBV29-1; a possible D gene is TRBD1 (5 bases). Germline CDR1 SQVTM, CDR2 ANQGSEA. This CDR3 spans 13 amino acids. The V and J ends lost 4 bases and 8 bases respectively, with 17 bases between them. The CDR3 region has the DNA TGCAGCGTTGGGGGCCGACAGCACGCAGAAGCTTTCTTT. It yields the protein CSVGGRQHAEAFF.

This clonotype was detected many times. The chain joins TRBV30 to TRBJ2-7; 10 bases agree with TRBD2. The germline V gene has CDR1 GTSNPN and CDR2 SVGIG (reference sequence). V was pared by 0 bases and J by 6 bases, with 5 bases of the junction left unmatched. There are 14 residues in the CDR3. In DNA, the CDR3 is TGTGCCTGGAGTGTTACTAGCGGGGTCGCCGAGCAGTACTTC. Translation: CAWSVTSGVAEQYF.

This clonotype was observed a handful of times. The J gene is TRBJ2-3, the V gene TRBV10-1; 7 bases are a match to TRBD2. V lost 2 bases and J lost 1; bases outside the gene matches: 3. The CDR3 extends over 15 amino acids. Germline lookup yields CDR1 WNHNN and CDR2 SYGVQD (reference sequence). The CDR3 here is CASSEVLAGTDTQYF. The CDR3 region has the DNA TGCGCCAGCAGTGAGGTCCTAGCGGGCACAGATACGCAGTATTTT.

This chain uses TRBV19 with TRBJ2-7; D is uncertain. The V end was cut by 5 bases, the J end by 3 bases, with 11 bases between. The CDR3 runs 13 residues. Germline CDR1 and CDR2: LNHDA and SQIVND (reference sequence). The CDR3 sequence is CASSPQAYYEQYF. The DNA of the CDR3 is TGTGCCAGTAGTCCCCAGGCTTACTACGAGCAGTACTTC.

The chain joins TRBV19 to TRBJ2-2, with D unclear. Germline V gene lookup returns CDR1 LNHDA and CDR2 SQIVND (reference sequence). This CDR3 spans 13 amino acids. Trimming cost V 4 bases and J 5 bases, with 8 bases left between them. CDR3 sequence (DNA): TGTGCCAGTAGTACCTTGGCAACCGGGGAGCTGTTTTTT. Encoded protein: CASSTLATGELFF.

This clonotype was detected ten times or more. The rearrangement links TRBV12-3 or TRBV12-4 to TRBJ2-5, with D tentatively TRBD1 (5 bases). Trimming shortened V by 6 bases and J by 5 bases, and 16 bases separated the two germline ends. The CDR3 covers 14 residues. CDR3 sequence (DNA): TGTGCCAGCAGCCCCGATAGGGGTGTGGAGACCCAGTACTTC. Its translation is CASSPDRGVETQYF.

The chain employs TRBV9 and TRBJ1-2, with a weak D call TRBD1 (5 bases). Looked up from germline, CDR1 is SGDLS and CDR2 is YYNGEE. The CDR3 loop spans 12 amino acids. V was cut by 7 bases and J by 4 bases, with 11 bases left in between. The DNA for the CDR3 is TGTGCCAGCGGTTCCAGGGTCTATGGCTACACCTTC. Translating it yields CASGSRVYGYTF.

This clonotype was seen once. This chain joins TRBV2 and TRBJ2-1; perhaps TRBD1 as D (6 bases). The V end lost 2 bases, the J end lost 12 bases, and 20 bases lay between the germline ends. The CDR3 is made up of 15 amino acids. Germline CDR1 reads SNHLY; CDR2 reads FYNNEI. CDR3 protein: CASSENRDRTDTQFF. In DNA form, the CDR3 reads TGTGCCAGCAGTGAAAACAGGGATCGGACAGATACGCAGTTCTTC.

The genes are TRBV20-1 and TRBJ2-5, with 8 bases fitting TRBD1. The CDR3 is 15 residues long. The V gene end was trimmed by 1 base and the J gene end by 3 bases; junction bases not matched to a gene: 7. The germline gives CDR1 DFQATT, CDR2 SNEGSKA (reference sequence). CDR3 in amino acids: CSARVRNRGKETQYF. The DNA of the CDR3 is TGCAGTGCTAGAGTGCGGAACAGGGGGAAAGAGACCCAGTACTTC.

This clonotype has ten or more counts. The chain is built from TRBV7-3 and TRBJ2-1; TRBD2 might be the D (5 bases). The CDR3 length is 13 residues. The V end lost 1 base, the J end lost 6 bases, and 7 bases lay between the germline ends. CDR1 and CDR2 (germline): SGHTA, FQGTGA. CDR3 loop: CASSLRTPNEQFF. DNA of the CDR3: TGTGCCAGCAGCTTAAGGACTCCCAATGAGCAGTTCTTC.